This T cell receptor beta chain stems from a study of T cell repertoires in cytomegalovirus infection. CDR3 length: 15 residues. CDR1 is MDHEN, CDR2 SYDVKM, per germline. V dropped 6 bases and J dropped 4 bases, with 15 bases sitting between them. TCRdb fed the reads into MiXCR, producing one record per CDR3 protein. The sample yields about 490,000 distinct CDR3 sequences, more than 20% seen once. This sequence was found in a human donor in good health (CMV status not recorded). Some clones in this sample may be carry-over from other donors' samples. Sequencing was performed on PBMCs. V usage is TRBV28 and J usage is TRBJ1-4; a possible D gene is TRBD1 (5 bases). The CDR3 here is CASSPPRGSNEKLFF. The CDR3 region has the DNA TGTGCCAGCAGCCCGCCTCGGGGGAGTAATGAAAAACTGTTTTTT.